Listed below are T cell receptor beta chains from one sample, sequenced in a study of graft-versus-host responses after intestinal transplantation. TCRdb keeps only in-frame clones here, not all; method: immunoSEQ multiplex PCR. Of approximately 37,000 clones listed, 90% to 95% are singletons. The material was PBMCs, obtained approximately 700 days after intestinal transplantation. The receptor source for this set is a human patient who received an intestinal transplant, so some T cells may come from the graft donor. The conserved cysteine and the conserved F or W are not part of the CDR3 here.

V	J	CDR3
TRBV6-5	TRBJ1-5	ASSYDRTGPQH
TRBV19	TRBJ1-1	ASSRQINTEAF
TRBV27	TRBJ1-5	ASRQGQGNQPQH
TRBV18	TRBJ1-1	ASSPRQGGANTEAF
TRBV14	TRBJ2-6	ASSAQRPPGANVLT
TRBV6-5	TRBJ1-2	ASSRKGNYGYT
TRBV2	TRBJ1-1	ASSERVSQVTEAF
TRBV7-9	TRBJ2-1	ASSFLIDNEQF
TRBV6-6	TRBJ2-7	ATKRLGPSYEQY
TRBV11-2	TRBJ2-1	ASSLRRGWQF
TRBV12-5	TRBJ2-3	ASGLERAGVGDTQY
TRBV11-3	TRBJ2-5	ASSLGGGGQY
TRBV6-5	TRBJ1-3	ASSYSSGSSGNTIY
TRBV4-2	TRBJ1-2	ASSQDKGNYGYT
TRBV5-1	TRBJ2-1	ASSWDYNEQF
TRBV4-1	TRBJ2-4	ASSQDWTGAKNIQY
TRBV28	TRBJ2-1	ASSLGGGLYNEQF
TRBV9	TRBJ2-3	ASSEIAGVLTDTQY